The sequence of this T cell receptor beta chain was determined in a study of shared clonotypes between healthy human individuals (dated by TCRdb to about 2020). Describing the broader study: Two women and three men aged 18 to 49 years were included in the cohort. Between about 0.85 and 9.5 billion PBMCs per donor were obtained by leukapheresis. To increase sequencing depth and limit assay-specific biases, different laboratories used diverse techniques to prepare libraries and sequence TCR repertoires. For each donor, CD4 naive and CD4 memory were each given three plates, CD8 naive was given two plates, and CD8 memory was given one plate. The study deeply sequenced blood TCR repertoires of several healthy adults to estimate repertoire size and the extent of clonotype sharing between individuals.

As for this clone: Its target antigen remains unknown. No much larger clonotype is one base removed from it; base qualities were not supplied.

Using the deep immunoSEQ assay, TCR CDR3 regions were amplified from genomic DNA by multiplex PCR. Extracted genomic DNA from each cell subset was distributed evenly across all wells of several immunoSEQ 96-well plates, and each plate was treated as a replicate. For sorted subsets, about 220 ng of genomic DNA, equivalent to 25,000 to 35,000 T cell genomes, went into each replicate PCR. The purified libraries were quantified using a Qubit 3.0 fluorometer, sized with a Bioanalyzer 2100, and then quantified again using the KAPA Library Quantification kit. A separate single-read 150-cycle Illumina NextSeq 550 flow cell was used to sequence each immunoSEQ 96-well plate. As for how the authors treated the data: The immunoSEQ output contained only junctional sequences without quality scores, so filtering could not match that applied to full-length reads. To assign V/J genes and CDR3, sequences were annotated using PyIR, a Python wrapper for IgBLAST v1.9, with IMGT germline references. Reads were removed for weak V/J assignments (E-value above 1e-6), missing CDR3, stop codons, out-of-frame junctions, or ambiguous translated residues. V3J clonotypes were defined as sequences sharing an identical inferred V gene, J gene, and CDR3 amino acid sequence. Percentage overlap between repertoires was calculated by dividing the number of shared unique clonotypes by the size of the smaller repertoire. RTK rarefaction, the Chao1 estimator, and Recon v2.1 estimates of unobserved clonotypes were used to assess repertoire richness. For all TCRbeta clonotypes obtained by the gDNA method from four donors, generation probabilities were computed with OLGA. Held by TCRdb, this immuneACCESS table contains in-frame sequences only and omits some clones. Under half of the omission traces to an unresolved V gene where checked; the cause of the rest is unknown. Clone size and the V and J calls come from that table; the DNA yielded D and trimming. This sample lists about 580,000 clones; 95% to 98% were detected once. 0.3% of the sample comes from the top ten.

Ends trimmed: V by 3 bases, J by 3 bases; bases unmatched to a gene: 6. Inclusive of the bounding cysteine and phenylalanine, the CDR3 is 16 residues long. Only CDR3 DNA is held: 48 bases, read in frame from base 1. CDR1 SGHDN and CDR2 FVKESK are derived from the germline V gene. CD8 naive samples were obtained by positive selection for CCR7 among CD45RO-negative cells, yielding a CD45RA+CCR7+ population from which TemRA cells were excluded. Donors were healthy HIV-negative adults with no recently reported acute infections or vaccinations. Every donor was a Caucasian adult living in Nashville, Tennessee, USA. Blood was obtained by leukapheresis, after which PBMCs were separated by Ficoll-Histopaque density gradient centrifugation and cryopreserved in liquid nitrogen vapor phase. Analytical flow cytometry was used to check the purity and quantity of each magnetically sorted T cell population. Each sorted fraction had its genomic DNA isolated and then quantified by UV absorbance on a Nanodrop 2000c.

The full study reports these points: Only blood was sampled, and tissue TCR repertoires likely differ from those in blood. Incomplete sequencing was indicated by rarefaction of sorted-subset datasets, despite the large sequencing depth. Estimated clonotype richness was generally larger for naive than for memory subsets. Because the study included a small number of donors, the genetic and exposure-history diversity represented was limited. Approximately 5% of naive CD4, around 3.6% of naive CD8, around 2.3% of memory CD4, and 0.4% of memory CD8 clonotypes were shared across several donors. Based on pairwise subsampling, the degree of clonotype sharing among donors was expected to be affected by sequencing depth. Clonotypes shared by all four sorted-subset donors showed higher generation probabilities than non-shared clonotypes.

The chain is encoded by TRBV14 joined to TRBJ2-7, with 12 middle bases fitting TRBD2. Sequencing was done on a sample of naive CD8+ T cells sorted from blood. The label giving this sample's cell subset or site can be read as: CD45RA+CCR7+. This sequence was found in a man younger than 40 in good health. The DNA is as follows: TGTGCCAGCAGCCATCTACGGACTAGCGGGAACTACGAGCAGTACTTC. The resulting protein is CASSHLRTSGNYEQYF.